This T cell receptor beta chain is from a study of T cells in Graves' hyperthyroidism and ophthalmopathy. In the study overall: Blood from the periphery was taken at initial diagnosis, before any treatment.

This clonotype was seen only a few times. Antigen: not known. Ophthalmopathy patients had moderate-to-severe active disease, CAS ≥3, NOSPECS ≥4, and disease duration under 3 months. The study's findings and limits: In validation, the model predicted ophthalmopathy. These predictions came a median roughly seven months before onset. The blood repertoire included most of the expanded thyroid clonotypes above 0.001.

The CDR3 is made up of 11 amino acids. V shed 3 bases and J shed 9 bases, with 5 bases lying between them. TCR beta CDR3 region amplification was performed from RNA transcripts. The TCR CDR3 was amplified in a first-round RT-PCR using the HTBI primer set. TCRdb reprocessed the multiplex PCR reads via MiXCR and lists one record per CDR3 protein. Of hundreds of thousands of distinct CDR3 sequences in the sample, about 20% are singletons; the top ten hold around two thirds. The V and J genes are TRBV12-3 or TRBV12-4 and TRBJ2-2, with D uncertain. The TCR was taken from a man younger than 40 with Graves' ophthalmopathy. The material sequenced was blood. The CDR3 protein is CASSFVRELFF. CDR3 in DNA: TGTGCCAGCAGTTTTGTACGGGAGCTGTTTTTT.